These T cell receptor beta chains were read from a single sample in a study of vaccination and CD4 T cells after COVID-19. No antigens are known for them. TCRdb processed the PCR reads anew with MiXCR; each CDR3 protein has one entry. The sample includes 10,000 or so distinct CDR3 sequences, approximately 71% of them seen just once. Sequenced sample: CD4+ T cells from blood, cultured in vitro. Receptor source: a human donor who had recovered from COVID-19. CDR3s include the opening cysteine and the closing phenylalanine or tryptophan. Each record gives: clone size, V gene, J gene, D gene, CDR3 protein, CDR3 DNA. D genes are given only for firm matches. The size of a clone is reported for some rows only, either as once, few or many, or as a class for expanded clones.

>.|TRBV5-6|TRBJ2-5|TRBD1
CASSSTGQGGETQYF
TGTGCCAGCAGCTCGACGGGACAGGGGGGAGAGACCCAGTACTTC
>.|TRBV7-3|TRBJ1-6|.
CASSAQGRLNSPLHF
TGTGCCAGCAGCGCGCAGGGGCGCCTTAATTCACCCCTCCACTTT
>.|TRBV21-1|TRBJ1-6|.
CASSKDRKVPGGALSPLHF
TGTGCCAGCAGCAAAGATCGCAAGGTACCAGGGGGCGCCCTTTCACCCCTCCACTTT
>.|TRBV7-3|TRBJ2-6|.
CASSLDTFALTF
TGTGCCAGCAGCTTGGACACCTTTGCCCTGACTTTC
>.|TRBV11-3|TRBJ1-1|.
CASSLGSGSTEAFF
TGTGCCAGCAGCTTAGGTTCAGGGAGCACTGAAGCTTTCTTT
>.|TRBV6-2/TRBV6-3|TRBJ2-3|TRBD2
CASSRLAGAQADTQYF
TGTGCCAGCAGTAGACTAGCGGGGGCACAAGCAGATACGCAGTATTTT
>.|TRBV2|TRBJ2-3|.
CASSGTPTSQGTQYF
TGTGCCAGCAGTGGGACCCCGACCTCGCAGGGTACGCAGTATTTT
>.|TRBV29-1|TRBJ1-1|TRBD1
CSGMDRTLNTEAFF
TGCAGCGGAATGGACAGGACATTGAACACTGAAGCTTTCTTT
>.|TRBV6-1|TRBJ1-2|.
CASIPRAYLGRGYTF
TGTGCCAGCATTCCACGGGCCTATCTAGGTCGAGGCTACACCTTC
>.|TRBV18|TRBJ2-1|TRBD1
CASSPRTGTVKNEQFF
TGTGCCAGCTCACCACGTACCGGGACAGTTAAGAATGAGCAGTTCTTC
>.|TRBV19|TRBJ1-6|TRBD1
CASTFKGQPYNSPLHF
TGTGCCAGTACCTTCAAGGGACAGCCTTATAATTCACCCCTCCACTTT
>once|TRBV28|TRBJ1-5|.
CASSLWKGQFVYQPRHF
TGTGCCAGCAGTTTATGGAAGGGGCAATTTGTCTATCAGCCCCGGCATTTT
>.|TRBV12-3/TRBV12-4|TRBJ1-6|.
CASSLAGSSRLRSPLHF
TGTGCCAGCAGTTTAGCAGGGTCATCGAGGTTGAGATCACCCCTCCACTTT
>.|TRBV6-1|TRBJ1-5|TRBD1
CASSPRGQGLGHQPQHF
TGTGCCAGCAGTCCCCGGGGACAGGGCTTGGGCCATCAGCCCCAGCATTTT
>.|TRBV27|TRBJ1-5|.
CASSSSGQVTYSNQPQHF
.
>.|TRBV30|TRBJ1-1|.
CAWATELTEAFF
TGTGCCTGGGCCACAGAGCTTACTGAAGCTTTCTTT
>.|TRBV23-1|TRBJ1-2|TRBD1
CASSQSDRGVPPGGYTF
TGCGCCAGCAGTCAATCGGACAGGGGGGTACCCCCCGGTGGCTACACCTTC
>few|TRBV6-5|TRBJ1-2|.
CASSYNPTTGGSYTF
TGTGCCAGCAGTTACAACCCTACCACGGGGGGAAGCTACACCTTC
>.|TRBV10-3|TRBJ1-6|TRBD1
CAITDRAGNSPLHF
TGTGCCATCACGGACAGGGCGGGGAATTCACCCCTCCACTTT
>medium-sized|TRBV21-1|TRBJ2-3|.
CASSTPTRSTDTQYF
TGTGCCAGCAGCACCCCGACTAGGAGCACAGATACGCAGTATTTT
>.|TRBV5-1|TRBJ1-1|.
CASSLEGPGNEAFF
TGCGCCAGCAGCTTGGAGGGCCCGGGCAATGAAGCTTTCTTT
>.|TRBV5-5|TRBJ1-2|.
CASSLAAASNYGYTF
TGTGCCAGCAGCTTGGCCGCGGCCTCTAACTATGGCTACACCTTC
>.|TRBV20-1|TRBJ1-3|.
CSARDQSRGTGNTIYF
TGCAGTGCTAGAGATCAGAGCAGGGGAACAGGAAACACCATATATTTT
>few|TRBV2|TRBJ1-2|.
CASNEVGYTF
TGTGCCAGCAATGAGGTCGGCTACACCTTC
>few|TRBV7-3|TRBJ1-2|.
CASSLNAGGAGGYTF
TGTGCCAGCAGCTTAAATGCGGGAGGGGCCGGTGGCTACACCTTC
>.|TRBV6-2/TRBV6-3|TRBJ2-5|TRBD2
CASSFSGGRGTQYF
TGTGCCAGCAGTTTTAGCGGGGGGCGGGGGACCCAGTACTTC
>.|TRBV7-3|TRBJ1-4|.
CASSFSETWGEKLFF
TGTGCCAGCAGCTTCTCAGAGACATGGGGTGAAAAACTGTTTTTT
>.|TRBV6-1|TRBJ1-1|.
CASRPQPGGRDEAFF
TGTGCCAGCAGGCCTCAGCCGGGGGGTAGGGATGAAGCTTTCTTT
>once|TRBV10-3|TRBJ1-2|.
CAIRETGSVFNYGYTF
TGTGCCATCCGCGAGACCGGGTCGGTCTTTAACTATGGCTACACCTTC
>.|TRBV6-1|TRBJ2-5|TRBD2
CASTNGGGGSKETQYF
TGTGCCAGCACCAACGGGGGGGGGGGCTCGAAAGAGACCCAGTACTTC
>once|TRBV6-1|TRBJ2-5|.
CASSRTLPKETQYF
TGTGCCAGCAGCCGGACGCTTCCTAAAGAGACCCAGTACTTC
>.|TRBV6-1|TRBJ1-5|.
CASSGPFLGQPQHF
TGTGCCAGCAGTGGACCCTTCCTTGGTCAGCCCCAGCATTTT
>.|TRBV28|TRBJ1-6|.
CASIPSATDNSPLHF
TGTGCCAGCATTCCCTCAGCTACAGATAATTCACCCCTCCACTTT
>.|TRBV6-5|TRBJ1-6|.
CASSYSGVGNSPLHF
TGTGCCAGCAGTTACTCTGGGGTAGGGAATTCACCCCTCCACTTT
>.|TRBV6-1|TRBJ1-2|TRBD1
CATPGQSIRGYTF
TGTGCCACGCCGGGACAGAGCATTCGTGGCTACACCTTC
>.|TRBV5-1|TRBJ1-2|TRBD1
CASSPMGGDSYGYTF
TGCGCCAGCAGCCCCATGGGGGGGGACAGCTATGGCTACACCTTC
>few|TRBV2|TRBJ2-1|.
CASSEWVAGGGEQFF
TGTGCCAGCAGTGAATGGGTAGCCGGAGGTGGTGAGCAGTTCTTC
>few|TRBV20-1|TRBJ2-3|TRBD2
CSASDRVGTRADTQYF
TGCAGTGCTAGCGATCGGGTGGGGACTAGGGCAGATACGCAGTATTTT
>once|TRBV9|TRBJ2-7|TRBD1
CASSVSLPGQGMFGYEQYF
TGTGCCAGCAGCGTCTCCCTACCGGGACAGGGGATGTTTGGCTACGAGCAGTACTTC
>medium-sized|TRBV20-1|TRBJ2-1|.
CSAHTREGWDYNEQFF
TGCAGTGCCCACACCCGGGAAGGGTGGGACTACAATGAGCAGTTCTTC
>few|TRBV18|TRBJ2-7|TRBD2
CASSSGTAGYEQYF
TGTGCCAGCTCAAGCGGGACGGCTGGCTACGAGCAGTACTTC
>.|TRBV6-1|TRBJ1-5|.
CASSEHANQPQHF
TGTGCCAGCAGTGAACATGCCAATCAGCCCCAGCATTTT
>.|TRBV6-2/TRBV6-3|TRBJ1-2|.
CAARHGKASYTF
TGTGCCGCACGTCACGGGAAGGCTAGCTACACCTTC
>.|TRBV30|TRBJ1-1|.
CAWSPRPRAKNTEAFF
TGTGCCTGGAGTCCCCGCCCCCGGGCGAAGAACACTGAAGCTTTCTTT
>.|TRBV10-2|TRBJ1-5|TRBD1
CASSESRDRDTRVSNQPQHF
TGCGCCAGCAGTGAGTCGCGGGACAGGGATACTAGAGTAAGCAATCAGCCCCAGCATTTT
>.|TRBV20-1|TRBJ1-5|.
CSARGGSNQPQHF
TGCAGTGCGAGAGGGGGAAGCAATCAGCCCCAGCATTTT
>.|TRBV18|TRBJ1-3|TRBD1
CASSPPGGGGTIYF
TGTGCCAGCTCACCACCTGGAGGGGGCGGCACCATATATTTT
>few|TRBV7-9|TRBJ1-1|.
CASSLGRLGVRKDTEAFF
TGTGCCAGCAGCTTAGGACGCCTAGGCGTCAGAAAGGACACTGAAGCTTTCTTT
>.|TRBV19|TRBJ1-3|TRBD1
CASSTSGTAGNTIYF
TGTGCCAGTAGTACGTCCGGGACAGCCGGAAACACCATATATTTT
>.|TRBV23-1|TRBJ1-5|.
CASSQLGKSGVYSNQPQHF
TGCGCCAGCAGTCAGTTAGGGAAGTCGGGCGTTTATAGCAATCAGCCCCAGCATTTT
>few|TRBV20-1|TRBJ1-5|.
CSATDSNQPQHF
TGCAGTGCGACTGATAGCAATCAGCCCCAGCATTTT
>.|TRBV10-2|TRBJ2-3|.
CASSGRTTDTQYF
TGCGCCAGCAGCGGACGGACTACAGATACGCAGTATTTT
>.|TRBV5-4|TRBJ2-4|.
CATQQGGKNIQYF
TGTGCCACCCAACAGGGAGGAAAAAACATTCAGTACTTC
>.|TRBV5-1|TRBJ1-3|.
CASSFSGPGSGNTIYF
TGCGCCAGCAGCTTTTCAGGCCCAGGATCTGGAAACACCATATATTTT